Listed here are 3 T cell receptor beta chains from one sample, sequenced in a study of blood T cell repertoires in COVID-19. The assay was immunoSEQ multiplex PCR, and TCRdb's table has in-frame clones only and misses some. The sample carries over 130,000 clones, roughly 80% recorded once. Sequenced input: peripheral blood. Receptors originate from a woman aged 45-60 years with active or convalescent COVID-19.

The V gene is TRBV6-6, the J gene TRBJ2-7; possibly TRBD2 for D (5 bases). The CDR3 is 14 amino acids. Germline CDR1 and CDR2: MNHNY and SVGAGI (reference sequence). V was cut by 5 bases and J by 3 bases, with 14 bases left in between. The CDR3 DNA reads TGTGCCAGCAGTCCCCTAGCTGTGCTCTACGAGCAGTACTTC. It yields the protein CASSPLAVLYEQYF.

This chain uses TRBV7-8 with TRBJ2-1, with 8 bases identical to TRBD1. Germline assignment: CDR1 SGHVS and CDR2 FQNEAQ. J lost 2 bases, V lost 5 bases, and 5 bases had no gene match. The CDR3 spans 15 residues. The CDR3 protein is CASSPRTGTYNEQFF. The DNA for the CDR3 is TGTGCCAGCAGCCCTCGGACAGGGACCTACAATGAGCAGTTCTTC.

This clone has only one observation. The V gene is TRBV18, the J gene TRBJ2-2; 9 bases align to TRBD2. From germline, CDR1 is KGHSH and CDR2 LQKENI. Trimming took 3 bases from V and 5 from J; bases not matched to a gene: 7. This CDR3 has 16 residues. In DNA, the CDR3 is TGTGCCAGCTCACCTCCCGGGCTAGCGGGAACCGGGGAGCTGTTTTTT. Translated: CASSPPGLAGTGELFF.